The TCR beta chain under discussion was sequenced for a study of STAT5B mutations in CD4+ large granular lymphocyte leukemia (dated by TCRdb to between 2022 and 2023). At the level of the whole study: Among healthy controls, the CDR3 'QG' motif was associated with a particular HLA allele. TCRbeta repertoires of CD4+ T-cell large granular lymphocyte leukemia patients were compared with those of healthy blood donors. The purity of purified fractions was confirmed by flow cytometry on FACSCanto II or FACSVerse to exceed 95% among lymphocytes.

The healthy control group was made up of around 34 blood donors, and the Finnish Red Cross blood service supplied their buffy coats. All TCR-sequenced material derived from peripheral blood: patient blood samples and healthy donor buffy coats. Peripheral blood mononuclear cells were isolated by Ficoll-Hypaque gradient centrifugation. CD4+ cells were purified magnetically from the buffy coats of healthy controls. The Gentra Puregene Cell and Tissue kit was used for genomic DNA extraction, and quantification was performed on a Qubit 2.0 fluorometer. Comments on this clone: There is no known antigen for this receptor. Base qualities are missing; no much larger clone stands one base away.

CDR1 and CDR2 are drawn from the germline V gene: SGHRS, YFSETQ. Trimming at the junction amounts to 0 bases on V and 8 bases on J, and the germline ends lie 14 bases apart. Its CDR3 holds 15 amino acids, cysteine through phenylalanine. Here the CDR3 DNA is all that survives: 45 bases in frame from base 1. The immunoSEQ assay at survey resolution was used to sequence TCRbeta rearrangements from genomic DNA. The source study handled its data this way. A lowest detectable productive clonotype frequency of 2.59 x 10-5 was observed in the TCR sequencing data. Analyses included only productive TCRbeta rearrangements, meaning complete and in-frame sequences. The clonality of each sample was calculated as Simpson clonality in the immunoSEQ Analyzer version 3.0. Clones were binned by frequency as very rare, small, medium, large (1-20%) or hyperexpanded (>20%). Generation probabilities were estimated with OLGA 1.2.3, V-gene circos plots were made with VDJtools, specificities were searched in VDJdb, and CDR3 motifs were identified with GLIPH. This is the immuneACCESS table as TCRdb keeps it, with only in-frame sequences that have V and J called. A part of the clones is gone; compared with another copy, unresolved V genes explain less than half, and the rest is unexplained. For V, J and clone size, that table is used; D and trimming come from the DNA. For this sample the table gives fewer than 40,000 clones, of which around 80% were detected only once. The ten largest account for around 7% of the sample.

Findings and caveats that apply to the study as a whole: Main leukemic clonotypes were private to each patient, although about 25% appeared at low frequency in other patients' non-leukemic repertoires. Greater clonality appeared to be present in CD4-sorted patient repertoires than in healthy CD4+ repertoires, and the difference was retained after the putative leukemic clones were removed. TRBV06-family usage was enriched among the top patient clones (8/27) compared with healthy controls (2/35). The data were not HLA-matched, and the relatively small sample size could explain the higher clonality seen in CD4+ compared with CD8+ T-LGLL.

The rearranged segments are TRBV5-1 and TRBJ1-4; 5 matching bases give a weak D call of TRBD1. The receptor's source is a human donor in good health. Input material: CD4+ T cells from blood buffy coats. CDR3 reads: CASSLEGRGNEKLFF. The nucleotide sequence reads TGCGCCAGCAGCTTGGAAGGGAGGGGTAACGAAAAACTGTTTTTT. With all but the CDR3 taken from the reference TRBV5-1 and TRBJ1-4 genes, the full variable domain is: KAGVTQTPRYLIKTRGQQVTLSCSPISGHRSVSWYQQTPGQGLQFLFEYFSETQRNKGNFPGRFSGRQFSNSRSEMNVSTLELGDSALYLCASSLEGRGNEKLFFGSGTQLSVL.